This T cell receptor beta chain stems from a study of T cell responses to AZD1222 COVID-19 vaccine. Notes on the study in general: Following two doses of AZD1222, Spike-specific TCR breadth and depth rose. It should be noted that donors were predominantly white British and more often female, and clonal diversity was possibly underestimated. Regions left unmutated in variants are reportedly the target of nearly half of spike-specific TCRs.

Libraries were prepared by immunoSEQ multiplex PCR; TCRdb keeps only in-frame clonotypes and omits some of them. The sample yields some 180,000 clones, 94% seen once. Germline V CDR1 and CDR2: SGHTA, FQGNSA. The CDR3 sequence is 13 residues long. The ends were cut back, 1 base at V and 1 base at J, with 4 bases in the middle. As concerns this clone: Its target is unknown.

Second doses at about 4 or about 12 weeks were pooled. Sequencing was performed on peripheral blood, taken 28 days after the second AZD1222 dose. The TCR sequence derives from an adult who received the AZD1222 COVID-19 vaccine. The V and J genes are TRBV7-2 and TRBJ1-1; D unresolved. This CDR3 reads CASSLGENTEAFF. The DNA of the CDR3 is TGTGCCAGCAGCTTAGGGGAGAACACTGAAGCTTTCTTT.